The 21 T cell receptor beta chains listed next were all sequenced from one sample in a study of response to subunit inactivated influenza vaccine. TCRdb re-derived calls from the RT-PCR reads in MiXCR, one entry per CDR3 protein. The sample yields about 780,000 distinct CDR3 sequences, approximately 18% seen once. The starting material was PBMCs from blood, obtained 5 days after vaccination. These receptors were obtained from a man over 45 who received an inactivated influenza vaccine.

This clonotype was detected only a few times. The chain combines TRBV20-1 with TRBJ2-3; the match to TRBD1 covers 7 bases. Germline CDR1 is DFQATT and CDR2 is SNEGSKA (reference sequence). With V trimmed by 6 bases and J by 1 base, 7 bases remained unmatched. This CDR3 is built from 14 residues. The DNA for the CDR3 is TGCAGTGCAAGAAGACAGGGAGGCACAGATACGCAGTATTTT. This codes for CSARRQGGTDTQYF.

This clonotype was counted between two and nine times. The chain recombines TRBV10-3 with TRBJ2-1; D tentatively reads TRBD1 or TRBD2 (6 bases each). Trimming took 2 bases from V and 7 from J, leaving 15 bases between them. CDR3 length equals 15 residues. Per germline, CDR1 ENHRY and CDR2 SYGVKD. CDR3: CAISEGGPLGNEQFF. The DNA for the CDR3 is TGTGCCATCAGTGAGGGGGGGCCTTTGGGGAATGAGCAGTTCTTC.

The V call is TRBV7-8, the J call TRBJ2-5, with 8 bases fitting TRBD2. Per germline, CDR1 SGHVS and CDR2 FQNEAQ. This CDR3 is built from 15 residues. J gave up 2 bases and V 1 base, and 3 bases lay outside the gene matches. CDR3 amino acids: CASSLVRGEQETQYF. DNA for the CDR3: TGTGCCAGCAGCTTAGTGCGGGGGGAACAAGAGACCCAGTACTTC.

The rearrangement links TRBV24-1 to TRBJ2-7, with 7 bases lining up with TRBD1. Germline CDR1 is KGHDR and CDR2 is SFDVKD. Trimming took 4 bases from V and 1 from J; bases not matched to a gene: 6. The CDR3 extends over 15 amino acids. The CDR3 protein is CATSDSGQLSYEQYF. The CDR3 DNA follows: TGTGCCACCAGTGACTCGGGACAGCTATCCTACGAGCAGTACTTC.

The V call is TRBV3-1, the J call TRBJ2-2, with a weak D call TRBD2 (5 bases). The CDR3 runs to 14 residues. Looked up from germline, CDR1 is LGHDT and CDR2 is YNNKEL (reference sequence). Trimming took 3 bases from V and 1 from J, leaving 6 bases between them. CDR3: CASSQEVNTGELFF. Written as DNA, the CDR3 is TGTGCCAGCAGCCAGGAGGTGAACACCGGGGAGCTGTTTTTT.

Ten or more counts support this clonotype. The genes are TRBV18 and TRBJ2-6, with D unclear. Germline-derived CDR1 and CDR2 are KGHSH and LQKENI. This CDR3 is 15 amino acids long. Trimming cost V 1 base and J 2 bases, with 6 bases left between them. The CDR3 DNA sequence: TGTGCCAGCTCACCACAAGGAGCTGGGGCCAACGTCCTGACTTTC. Its translation is CASSPQGAGANVLTF.

A few counts support this clonotype. The chain combines TRBV12-3 or TRBV12-4 with TRBJ1-6; a weak D match, TRBD1 (5 bases). The CDR3 is made up of 16 amino acids. Trimming took 3 bases from V and 5 from J, leaving 14 bases between them. The CDR3 DNA follows: TGTGCCAGCAGTTTCGATCTGGGGGGGAATAATTCACCCCTCCACTTT. This sequence encodes CASSFDLGGNNSPLHF.

In its sample, this clonotype was seen a few times. The genes are TRBV4-1 and TRBJ2-3, with 11 bases matching TRBD2. Germline loops: CDR1 MGHRA, CDR2 YSYEKL. The length of the CDR3 is 12 residues. Germline trimming cut 4 bases from V and 14 bases from J; bases unmatched to any gene: 5. CDR3 protein: CASSLAGGRPYF. The CDR3 region has the DNA TGCGCCAGCAGCCTAGCGGGGGGGCGCCCGTATTTT.

In its sample, this clonotype was seen a few times. The chain links TRBV6-7 to TRBJ2-1, with TRBD1 as a possible D gene (6 bases). TRBV6-7 is noted as an ORF with a role that remains uncertain. This CDR3 has 11 amino acids. Between the trimmed V and J ends, which lost 6 bases and 12 bases, there was a span of 12 bases. CDR3 amino acids: CASSRGQWQFF. CDR3 DNA sequence: TGTGCCAGCAGCCGCGGACAGTGGCAGTTCTTC.

The chain couples TRBV20-1 to TRBJ1-2; a weak D match, TRBD1 (6 bases). Germline CDR1 DFQATT, CDR2 SNEGSKA (reference sequence). V lost 3 bases and J lost 1, with 9 bases in between. The CDR3 has 13 residues. The CDR3 nucleotides read TGCAGTGCTAGGCGACAGGATAACTATGGCTACACCTTC. The encoded protein is CSARRQDNYGYTF.

In this sample, this clonotype turned up many times. The V call is TRBV12-3 or TRBV12-4, the J call TRBJ1-2, with a weak D call TRBD1 (6 bases). This CDR3 has 13 amino acids. Trimming took off 5 bases at V and 2 bases at J, with 9 bases between the two ends. The CDR3 region has the DNA TGTGCCAGCAGTGGACAGATCAACTATGGCTACACCTTC. Translation: CASSGQINYGYTF.

This clonotype was counted between two and nine times. The chain joins TRBV9 to TRBJ2-7; 10 bases line up with TRBD1. V shed 4 bases and J 6 bases; nucleotides not matched to a gene: 4. Germline lookup yields CDR1 SGDLS and CDR2 YYNGEE. The CDR3 is 13 amino acids. Written as DNA, the CDR3 is TGTGCCAGCAGCTCCGGGACAGGGGCCGAGCAGTACTTC. Translating it yields CASSSGTGAEQYF.

The chain combines TRBV25-1 with TRBJ2-5; D unresolved. Germline values: CDR1 MGHDK, CDR2 SYGVNS. The V end was cut by 7 bases, the J end by 2 bases, with 14 bases between. The CDR3 is 14 residues long. In nucleotides, the CDR3 is TGTGCCAGCACCGACCGCAGGAAGCAAGAGACCCAGTACTTC. This codes for CASTDRRKQETQYF. The complete variable domain, with remaining parts taken from reference TRBV25-1 and TRBJ2-5, reads EADIYQTPRYLVIGTGKKITLECSQTMGHDKMYWYQQDPGMELHLIHYSYGVNSTEKGDLSSESTVSRIRTEHFPLTLESARPSHTSQYLCASTDRRKQETQYFGPGTRLLVL.

There are a few counts of this clonotype. The chain recombines TRBV5-4 with TRBJ2-7; possible D gene TRBD2, 7 bases. The ends were cut back, 7 bases at V and 7 bases at J, with 24 bases in the middle. The CDR3 spans 15 residues. Germline CDR1 is SGHNT and CDR2 is YYREEE (reference sequence). Written as DNA, the CDR3 is TGTGCCAGCCTTAGGGGGGGGGCACTGGCGGAAGAGCAGTACTTC. Translating it yields CASLRGGALAEEQYF. Full variable domain (outside the CDR3, taken from reference TRBV5-4 and TRBJ2-7): ETGVTQSPTHLIKTRGQQVTLRCSSQSGHNTVSWYQQALGQGPQFIFQYYREEENGRGNFPPRFSGLQFPNYSSELNVNALELDDSALYLCASLRGGALAEEQYFGPGTRLTVT.

The chain links TRBV5-1 to TRBJ1-6, with D tentatively TRBD1 (5 bases). The CDR3 runs to 15 residues. The germline V gene encodes CDR1 SGHRS and CDR2 YFSETQ. V was trimmed by 0 bases and J by 8 bases, leaving 12 bases between them. The CDR3 sequence is CASSLDGLGDSPLHF. For the CDR3, the DNA is TGCGCCAGCAGCTTGGATGGACTGGGGGATTCACCCCTCCACTTT. Combining the CDR3 with reference TRBV5-1 and TRBJ1-6 gives the whole variable domain KAGVTQTPRYLIKTRGQQVTLSCSPISGHRSVSWYQQTPGQGLQFLFEYFSETQRNKGNFPGRFSGRQFSNSRSEMNVSTLELGDSALYLCASSLDGLGDSPLHFGNGTRLTVT.

This sequence joins TRBV10-3 and TRBJ2-1; 12 nucleotides match TRBD2. There are 13 residues in the CDR3. Germline lookup yields CDR1 ENHRY and CDR2 SYGVKD. With V trimmed by 6 bases and J by 9 bases, 3 bases remained unmatched. The CDR3, as DNA: TGTGCCATCAGGACTAGCGGGGGTAGTGAGCAGTTCTTC. Translating it yields CAIRTSGGSEQFF.

This clonotype was picked up a small number of times. The rearrangement joins TRBV10-3 to TRBJ1-2; D not resolved. The CDR3 consists of 15 residues. CDR1 and CDR2 from the germline V gene are ENHRY and SYGVKD. The V end was cut by 3 bases, the J end by 4 bases, with 15 bases between. The CDR3 DNA sequence: TGTGCCATCAGTGACGGCTCCGAAGGGTCCTATGGCTACACCTTC. It codes for CAISDGSEGSYGYTF.

This clonotype came up a few times. J is TRBJ2-2 and V is TRBV20-1, with 7 bases that match TRBD2. From germline, CDR1 is DFQATT and CDR2 SNEGSKA (reference sequence). V lost 3 bases to trimming and J lost 2 bases; unmatched junction nucleotides: 9. This CDR3 is built from 16 residues. The CDR3 DNA reads TGCAGTGCTAGGTTGCTAGCGGACCTCAACACCGGGGAGCTGTTTTTT. Translated, it gives CSARLLADLNTGELFF.

The sample holds a few counts of this clonotype. The chain uses TRBV3-1 and TRBJ1-2, with TRBD1 identical over 7 bases. V trimming: 2 bases; J trimming: 2 bases; junction bases outside the gene matches: 5. Germline CDR1 is LGHDT and CDR2 is YNNKEL (reference sequence). The CDR3 extends over 15 amino acids. CDR3 nucleotide sequence: TGTGCCAGCAGCCAATCCTCGGGACAGAACTATGGCTACACCTTC. The encoded protein is CASSQSSGQNYGYTF.

This clonotype has only one observation. In nucleotides, the CDR3 is TGTGCCAGCACCGAGAGAGGAGCGCAGTACTTC. Encoded protein: CASTERGAQYF. V usage is TRBV12-3 or TRBV12-4 and J usage is TRBJ2-7; D is unclear. V was shortened by 7 bases and J by 9 bases, with 13 bases between the two germline ends. The CDR3 extends over 11 amino acids.

This clonotype was counted a few times. CDR3 sequence reads: CASSLARQGRGYTF. CDR3 nucleotides: TGTGCCAGCAGCTTAGCCCGGCAGGGGAGAGGCTACACCTTC. The rearrangement uses TRBV7-9 and TRBJ1-2; D is possibly TRBD1 (6 bases). With 0 bases removed from V and 8 bases from J, the gap between germline ends came to 13 bases. This CDR3 has 14 amino acids. In germline, CDR1 is SEHNR, CDR2 FQNEAQ (reference sequence). Combining the CDR3 with reference TRBV7-9 and TRBJ1-2 gives the whole variable domain DTGVSQNPRHKITKRGQNVTFRCDPISEHNRLYWYRQTLGQGPEFLTYFQNEAQLEKSRLLSDRFSAERPKGSFSTLEIQRTEQGDSAMYLCASSLARQGRGYTFGSGTRLTVV.